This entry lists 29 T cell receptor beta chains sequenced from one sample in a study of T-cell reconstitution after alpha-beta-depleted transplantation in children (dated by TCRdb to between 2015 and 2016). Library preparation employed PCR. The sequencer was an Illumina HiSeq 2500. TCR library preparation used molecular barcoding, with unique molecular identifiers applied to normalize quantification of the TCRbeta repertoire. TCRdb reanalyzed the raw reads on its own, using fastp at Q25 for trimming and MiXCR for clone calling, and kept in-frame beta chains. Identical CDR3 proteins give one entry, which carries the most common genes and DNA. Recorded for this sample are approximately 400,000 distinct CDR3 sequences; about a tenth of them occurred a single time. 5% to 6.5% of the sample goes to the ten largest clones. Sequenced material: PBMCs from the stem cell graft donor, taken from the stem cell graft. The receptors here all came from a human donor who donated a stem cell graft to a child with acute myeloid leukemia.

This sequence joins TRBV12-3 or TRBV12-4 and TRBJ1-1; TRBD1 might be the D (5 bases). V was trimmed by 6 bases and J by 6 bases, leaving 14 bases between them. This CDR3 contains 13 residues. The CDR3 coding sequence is TGTGCCAGCAGCCGGGGGATCCGGTCTGAAGCTTTCTTT. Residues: CASSRGIRSEAFF.

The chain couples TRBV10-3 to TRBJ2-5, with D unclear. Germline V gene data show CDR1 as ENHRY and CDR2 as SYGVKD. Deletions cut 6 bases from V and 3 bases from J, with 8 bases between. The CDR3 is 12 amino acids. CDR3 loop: CAISDWEETQYF. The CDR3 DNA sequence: TGTGCCATCAGCGACTGGGAAGAGACCCAGTACTTC.

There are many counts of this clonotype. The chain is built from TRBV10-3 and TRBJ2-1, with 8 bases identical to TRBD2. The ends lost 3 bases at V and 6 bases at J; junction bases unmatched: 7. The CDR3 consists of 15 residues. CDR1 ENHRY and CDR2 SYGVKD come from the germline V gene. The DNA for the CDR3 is TGTGCCATCAGTGACTTAGCGGGAAGGGGCAATGAGCAGTTCTTC. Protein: CAISDLAGRGNEQFF.

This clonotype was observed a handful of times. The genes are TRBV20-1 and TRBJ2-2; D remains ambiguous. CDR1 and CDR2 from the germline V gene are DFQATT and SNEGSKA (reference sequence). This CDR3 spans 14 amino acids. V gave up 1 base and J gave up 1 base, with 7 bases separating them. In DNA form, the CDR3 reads TGCAGTGCTAGAGTGTCAGAGAACACCGGGGAGCTGTTTTTT. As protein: CSARVSENTGELFF.

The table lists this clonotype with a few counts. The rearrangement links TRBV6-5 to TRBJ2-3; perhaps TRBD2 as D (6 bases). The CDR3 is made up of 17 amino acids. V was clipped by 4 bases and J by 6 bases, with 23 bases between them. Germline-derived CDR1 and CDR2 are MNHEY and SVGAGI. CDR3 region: CASSWFGAGNSWDTQYF. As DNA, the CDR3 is TGTGCCAGCAGTTGGTTCGGAGCGGGCAATTCTTGGGATACGCAGTATTTT.

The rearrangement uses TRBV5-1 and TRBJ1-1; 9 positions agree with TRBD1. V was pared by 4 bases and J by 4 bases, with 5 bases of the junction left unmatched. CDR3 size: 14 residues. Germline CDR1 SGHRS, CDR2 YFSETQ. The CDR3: CASSPGQGTTEAFF. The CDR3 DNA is TGCGCCAGCAGCCCCGGACAGGGGACCACTGAAGCTTTCTTT.

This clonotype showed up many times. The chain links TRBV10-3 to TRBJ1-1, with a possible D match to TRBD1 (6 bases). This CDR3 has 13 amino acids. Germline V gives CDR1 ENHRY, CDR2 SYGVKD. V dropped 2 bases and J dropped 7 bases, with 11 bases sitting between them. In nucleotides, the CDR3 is TGTGCCATCAGTGAGGGACAGCTCCATGAAGCTTTCTTT. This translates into CAISEGQLHEAFF.

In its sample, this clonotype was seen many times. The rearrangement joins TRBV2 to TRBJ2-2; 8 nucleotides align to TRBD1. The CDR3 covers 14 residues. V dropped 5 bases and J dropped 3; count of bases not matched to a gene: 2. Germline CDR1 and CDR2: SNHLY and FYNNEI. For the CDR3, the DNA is TGTGCCAGCAGTTGGACAGGGCACACCGGGGAGCTGTTTTTT. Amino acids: CASSWTGHTGELFF.

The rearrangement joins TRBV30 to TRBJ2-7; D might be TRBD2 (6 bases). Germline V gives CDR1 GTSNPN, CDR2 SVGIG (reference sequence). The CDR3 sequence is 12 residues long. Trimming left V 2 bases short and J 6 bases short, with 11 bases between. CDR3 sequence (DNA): TGTGCCTGGAGTCAGGGACTGTCCGAGCAGTACTTC. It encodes CAWSQGLSEQYF.

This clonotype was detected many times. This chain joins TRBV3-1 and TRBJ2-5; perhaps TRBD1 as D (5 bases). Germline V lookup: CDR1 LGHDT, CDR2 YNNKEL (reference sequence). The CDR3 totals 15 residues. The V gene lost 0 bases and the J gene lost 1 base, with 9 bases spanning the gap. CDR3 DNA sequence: TGTGCCAGCAGCCAAGACGGCAGGGTCCAAGAGACCCAGTACTTC. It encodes CASSQDGRVQETQYF.

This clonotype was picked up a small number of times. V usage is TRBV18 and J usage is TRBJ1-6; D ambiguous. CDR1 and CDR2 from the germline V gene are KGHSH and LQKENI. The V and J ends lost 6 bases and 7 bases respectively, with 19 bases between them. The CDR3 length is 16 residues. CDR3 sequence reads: CASSQSAPNVNSPLHF. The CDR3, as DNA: TGTGCCAGCTCTCAGAGCGCACCTAACGTGAATTCACCCCTCCACTTT.

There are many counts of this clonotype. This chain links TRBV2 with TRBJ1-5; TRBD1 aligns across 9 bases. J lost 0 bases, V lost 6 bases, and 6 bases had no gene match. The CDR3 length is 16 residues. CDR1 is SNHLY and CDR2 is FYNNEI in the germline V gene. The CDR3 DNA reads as TGTGCCAGCAGCACACAGGGGGCCAATAGCAATCAGCCCCAGCATTTT. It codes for CASSTQGANSNQPQHF. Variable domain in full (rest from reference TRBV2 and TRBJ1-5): EPEVTQTPSHQVTQMGQEVILRCVPISNHLYFYWYRQILGQKVEFLVSFYNNEISEKSEIFDDQFSVERPDGSNFTLKIRSTKLEDSAMYFCASSTQGANSNQPQHFGDGTRLSIL.

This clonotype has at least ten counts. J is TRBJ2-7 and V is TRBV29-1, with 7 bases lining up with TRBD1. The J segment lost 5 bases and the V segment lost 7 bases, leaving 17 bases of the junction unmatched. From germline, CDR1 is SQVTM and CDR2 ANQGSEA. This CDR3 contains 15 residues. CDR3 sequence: CSATGQYGSRDEQYF. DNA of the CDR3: TGCAGCGCAACGGGACAGTACGGAAGCAGGGACGAGCAGTACTTC.

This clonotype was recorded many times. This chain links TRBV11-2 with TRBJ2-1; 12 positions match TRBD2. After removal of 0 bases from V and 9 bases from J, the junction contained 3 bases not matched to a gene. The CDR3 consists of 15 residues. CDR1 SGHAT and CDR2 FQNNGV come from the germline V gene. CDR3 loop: CASSLESSGRAEQFF. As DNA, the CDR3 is TGTGCCAGCAGCTTAGAGTCTAGCGGGAGGGCTGAGCAGTTCTTC.

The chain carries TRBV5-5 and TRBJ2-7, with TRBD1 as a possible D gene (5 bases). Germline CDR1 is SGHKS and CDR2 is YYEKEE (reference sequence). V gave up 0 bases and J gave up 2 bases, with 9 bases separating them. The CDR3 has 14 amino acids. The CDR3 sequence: CASSLAGRPYEQYF. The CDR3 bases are TGTGCCAGCAGCTTGGCAGGGCGACCCTACGAGCAGTACTTC.

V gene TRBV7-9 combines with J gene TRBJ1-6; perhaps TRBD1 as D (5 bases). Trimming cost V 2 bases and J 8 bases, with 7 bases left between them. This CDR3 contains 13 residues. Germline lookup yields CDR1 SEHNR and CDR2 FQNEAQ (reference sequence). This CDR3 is CASSLWGDSPLHF. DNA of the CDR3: TGTGCCAGCAGCTTATGGGGGGATTCACCCCTCCACTTT.

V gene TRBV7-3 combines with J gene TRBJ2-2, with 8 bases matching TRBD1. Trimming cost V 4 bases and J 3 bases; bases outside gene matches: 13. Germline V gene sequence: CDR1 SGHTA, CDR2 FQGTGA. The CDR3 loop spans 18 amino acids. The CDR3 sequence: CASSSQFLGQDHTGELFF. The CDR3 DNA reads TGTGCCAGCAGCTCCCAGTTTTTGGGACAGGATCACACCGGGGAGCTGTTTTTT.

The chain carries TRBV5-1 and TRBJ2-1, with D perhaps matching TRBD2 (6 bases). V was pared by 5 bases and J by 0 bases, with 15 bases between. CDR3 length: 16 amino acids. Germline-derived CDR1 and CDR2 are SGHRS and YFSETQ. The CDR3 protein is CASSPQRVSSYNEQFF. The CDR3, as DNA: TGCGCCAGCAGTCCCCAGCGGGTCAGCTCCTACAATGAGCAGTTCTTC.

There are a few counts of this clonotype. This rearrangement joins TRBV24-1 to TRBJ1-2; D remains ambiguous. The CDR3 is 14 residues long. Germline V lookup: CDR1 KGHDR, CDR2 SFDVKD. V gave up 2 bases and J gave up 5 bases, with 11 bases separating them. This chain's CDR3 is CATSDSRTSYGYTF. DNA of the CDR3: TGTGCCACCAGTGATTCTCGGACTTCATATGGCTACACCTTC.

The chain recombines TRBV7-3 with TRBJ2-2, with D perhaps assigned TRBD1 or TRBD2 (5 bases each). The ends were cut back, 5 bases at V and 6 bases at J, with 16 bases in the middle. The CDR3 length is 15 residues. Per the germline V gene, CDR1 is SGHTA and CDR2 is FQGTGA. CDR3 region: CASSRRQQGAGELFF. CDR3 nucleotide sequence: TGTGCCAGCAGCAGACGACAGCAGGGAGCCGGGGAGCTGTTTTTT.

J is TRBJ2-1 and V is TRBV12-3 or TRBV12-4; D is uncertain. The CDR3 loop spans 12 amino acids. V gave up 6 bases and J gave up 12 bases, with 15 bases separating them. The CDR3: CASSTQVGSQFF. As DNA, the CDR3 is TGTGCCAGCAGCACCCAGGTGGGTTCGCAGTTCTTC.

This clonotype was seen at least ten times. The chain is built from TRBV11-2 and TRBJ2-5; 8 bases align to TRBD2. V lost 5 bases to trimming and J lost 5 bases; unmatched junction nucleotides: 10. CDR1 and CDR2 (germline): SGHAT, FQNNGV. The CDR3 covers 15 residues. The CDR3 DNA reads TGTGCCAGCAGCCTAGGCACTAGCGGCATGGAGACCCAGTACTTC. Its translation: CASSLGTSGMETQYF.

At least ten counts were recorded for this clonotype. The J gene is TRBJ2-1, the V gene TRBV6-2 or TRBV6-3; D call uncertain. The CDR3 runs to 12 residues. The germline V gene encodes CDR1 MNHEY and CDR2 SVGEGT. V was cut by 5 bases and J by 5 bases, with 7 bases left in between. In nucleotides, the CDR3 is TGTGCCAGCAGTCGATCCCACAATGAGCAGTTCTTC. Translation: CASSRSHNEQFF.

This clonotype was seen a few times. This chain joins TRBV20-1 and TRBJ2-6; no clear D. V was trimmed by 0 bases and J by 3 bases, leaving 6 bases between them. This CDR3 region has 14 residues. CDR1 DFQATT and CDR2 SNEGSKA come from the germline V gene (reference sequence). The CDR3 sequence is CSARDLGGANVLTF. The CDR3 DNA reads TGCAGTGCTAGAGATCTGGGTGGGGCCAACGTCCTGACTTTC.

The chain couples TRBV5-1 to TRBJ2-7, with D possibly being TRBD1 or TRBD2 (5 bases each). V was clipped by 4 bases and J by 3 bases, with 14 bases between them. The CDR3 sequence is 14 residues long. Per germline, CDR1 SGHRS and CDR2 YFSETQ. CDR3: CASSEAGTVYEQYF. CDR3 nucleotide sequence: TGCGCCAGCAGCGAAGCCGGGACCGTCTACGAGCAGTACTTC.

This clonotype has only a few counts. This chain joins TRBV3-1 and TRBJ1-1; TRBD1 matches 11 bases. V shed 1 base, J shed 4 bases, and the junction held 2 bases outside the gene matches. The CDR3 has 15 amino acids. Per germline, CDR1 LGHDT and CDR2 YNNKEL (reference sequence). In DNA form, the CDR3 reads TGTGCCAGCAGCCAAGGAGGGACAGGGGGCACTGAAGCTTTCTTT. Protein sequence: CASSQGGTGGTEAFF.

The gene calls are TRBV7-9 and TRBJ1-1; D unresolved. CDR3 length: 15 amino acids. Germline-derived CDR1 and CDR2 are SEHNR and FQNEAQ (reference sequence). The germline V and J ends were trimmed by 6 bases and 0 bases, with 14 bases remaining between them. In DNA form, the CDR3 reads TGTGCCAGCAGAGCCCCACGGGTTCTGAACACTGAAGCTTTCTTT. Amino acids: CASRAPRVLNTEAFF.

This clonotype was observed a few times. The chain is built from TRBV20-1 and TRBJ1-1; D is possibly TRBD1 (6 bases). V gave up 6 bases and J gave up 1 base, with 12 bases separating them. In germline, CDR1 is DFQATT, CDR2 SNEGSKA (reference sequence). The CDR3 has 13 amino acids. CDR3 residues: CSATGQQNTEAFF. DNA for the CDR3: TGCAGTGCGACGGGACAACAGAACACTGAAGCTTTCTTT.

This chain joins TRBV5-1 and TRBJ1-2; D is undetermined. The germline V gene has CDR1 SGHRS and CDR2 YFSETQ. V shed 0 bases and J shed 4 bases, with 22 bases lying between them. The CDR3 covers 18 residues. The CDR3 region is CASSLETGSPTWSYGYTF. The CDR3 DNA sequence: TGCGCCAGCAGCTTGGAAACGGGCAGCCCCACATGGAGCTATGGCTACACCTTC.